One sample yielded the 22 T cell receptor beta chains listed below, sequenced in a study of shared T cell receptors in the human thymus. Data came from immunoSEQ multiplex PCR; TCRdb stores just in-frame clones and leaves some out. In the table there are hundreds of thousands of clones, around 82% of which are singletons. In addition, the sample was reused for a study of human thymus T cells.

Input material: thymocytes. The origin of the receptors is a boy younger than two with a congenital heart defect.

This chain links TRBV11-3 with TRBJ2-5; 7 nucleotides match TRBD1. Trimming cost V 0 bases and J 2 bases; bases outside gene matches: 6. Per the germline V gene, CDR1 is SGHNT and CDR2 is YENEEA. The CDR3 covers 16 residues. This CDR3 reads CASSLDLRDSQETQYF. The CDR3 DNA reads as TGTGCCAGCAGCTTAGATCTCCGGGACAGTCAAGAGACCCAGTACTTC.

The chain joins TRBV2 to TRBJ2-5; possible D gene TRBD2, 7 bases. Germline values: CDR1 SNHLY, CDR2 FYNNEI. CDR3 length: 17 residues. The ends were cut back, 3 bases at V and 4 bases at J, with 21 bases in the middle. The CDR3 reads CASSDWGGRRFGETQYF. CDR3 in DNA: TGTGCCAGCAGTGATTGGGGGGGCCGCCGGTTCGGAGAGACCCAGTACTTC.

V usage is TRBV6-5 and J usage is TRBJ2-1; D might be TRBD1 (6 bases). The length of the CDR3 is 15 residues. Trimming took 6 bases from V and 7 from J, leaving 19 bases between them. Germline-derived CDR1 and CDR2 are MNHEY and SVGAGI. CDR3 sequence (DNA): TGTGCCAGCAGCCCTGGGGGCGGGCCGGGGAATGAGCAGTTCTTC. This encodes CASSPGGGPGNEQFF.

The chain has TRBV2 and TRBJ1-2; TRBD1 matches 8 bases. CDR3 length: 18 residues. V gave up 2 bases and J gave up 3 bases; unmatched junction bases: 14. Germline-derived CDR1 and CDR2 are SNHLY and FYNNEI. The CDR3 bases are TGTGCCAGCAGTGAACCCGCTACACCGACAGGGGCCTACTATGGCTACACCTTC. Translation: CASSEPATPTGAYYGYTF. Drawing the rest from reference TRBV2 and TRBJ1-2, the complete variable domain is EPEVTQTPSHQVTQMGQEVILRCVPISNHLYFYWYRQILGQKVEFLVSFYNNEISEKSEIFDDQFSVERPDGSNFTLKIRSTKLEDSAMYFCASSEPATPTGAYYGYTFGSGTRLTVV.

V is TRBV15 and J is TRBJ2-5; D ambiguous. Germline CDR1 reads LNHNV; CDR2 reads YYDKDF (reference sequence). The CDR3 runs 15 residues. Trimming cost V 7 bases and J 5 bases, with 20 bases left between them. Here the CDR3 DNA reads TGTGCCACCAACGATAACCCCAGGTTGCAGGAGACCCAGTACTTC. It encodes CATNDNPRLQETQYF. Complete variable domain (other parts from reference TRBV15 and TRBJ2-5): DAMVIQNPRYQVTQFGKPVTLSCSQTLNHNVMYWYQQKSSQAPKLLFHYYDKDFNNEADTPDNFQSRRPNTSFCFLDIRSPGLGDTAMYLCATNDNPRLQETQYFGPGTRLLVL.

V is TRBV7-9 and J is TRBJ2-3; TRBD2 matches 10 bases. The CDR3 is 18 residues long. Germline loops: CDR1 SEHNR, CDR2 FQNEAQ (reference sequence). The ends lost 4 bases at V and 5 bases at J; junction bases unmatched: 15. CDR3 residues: CASSWGGEREGPRDTQYF. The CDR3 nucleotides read TGTGCCAGCAGCTGGGGAGGAGAGCGGGAGGGCCCTCGAGATACGCAGTATTTT.

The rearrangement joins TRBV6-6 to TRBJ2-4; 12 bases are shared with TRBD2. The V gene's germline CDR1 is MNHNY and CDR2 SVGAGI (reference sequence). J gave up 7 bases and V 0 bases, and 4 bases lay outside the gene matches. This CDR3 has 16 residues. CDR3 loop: CASSYSTSGRANIQYF. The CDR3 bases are TGTGCCAGCAGTTACTCGACTAGCGGGAGAGCTAACATTCAGTACTTC.

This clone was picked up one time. In DNA, the CDR3 is TGTGCCAGCAGGCCGGGAACCAAAGGACCTGGCTACACCTTC. Its protein is CASRPGTKGPGYTF. J is TRBJ1-2 and V is TRBV6-5; D is unresolved. With 6 bases removed from V and 7 bases from J, the gap between germline ends came to 18 bases. This CDR3 has 14 residues. Germline V gene lookup returns CDR1 MNHEY and CDR2 SVGAGI.

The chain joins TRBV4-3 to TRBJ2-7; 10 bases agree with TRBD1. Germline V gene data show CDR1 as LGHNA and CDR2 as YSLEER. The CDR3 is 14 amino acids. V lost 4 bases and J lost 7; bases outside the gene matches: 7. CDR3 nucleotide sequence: TGCGCCAGCAGCCCCCGGGGACAGGGGCGGGAGCAGTACTTC. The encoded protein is CASSPRGQGREQYF.

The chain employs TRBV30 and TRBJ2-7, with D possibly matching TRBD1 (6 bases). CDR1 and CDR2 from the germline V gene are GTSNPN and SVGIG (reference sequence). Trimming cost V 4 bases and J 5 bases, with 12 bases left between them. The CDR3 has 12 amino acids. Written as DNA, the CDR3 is TGTGCCTGGAAGGGGGATCCGGACGAGCAGTACTTC. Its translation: CAWKGDPDEQYF.

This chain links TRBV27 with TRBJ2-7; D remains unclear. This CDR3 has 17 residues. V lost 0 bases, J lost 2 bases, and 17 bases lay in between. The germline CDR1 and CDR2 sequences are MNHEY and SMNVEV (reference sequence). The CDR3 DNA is TGTGCCAGCAGTTTATCTCAGGTCTCCAGACACCCCTACGAGCAGTACTTC. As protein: CASSLSQVSRHPYEQYF.

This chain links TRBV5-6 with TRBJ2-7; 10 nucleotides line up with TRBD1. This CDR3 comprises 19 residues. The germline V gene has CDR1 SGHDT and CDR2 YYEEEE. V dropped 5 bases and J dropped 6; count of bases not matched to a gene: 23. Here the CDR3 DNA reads TGTGCCAGCAGAATAGAAGGGGACAGGGGACGTACACTCGGAAGCGAGCAGTACTTC. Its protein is CASRIEGDRGRTLGSEQYF.

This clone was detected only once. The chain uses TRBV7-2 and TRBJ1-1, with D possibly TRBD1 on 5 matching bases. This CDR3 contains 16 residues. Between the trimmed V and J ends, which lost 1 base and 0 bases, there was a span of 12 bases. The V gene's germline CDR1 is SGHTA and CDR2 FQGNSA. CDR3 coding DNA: TGTGCCAGCAGCTTAGATAGGATAGGGGTGAACACTGAAGCTTTCTTT. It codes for CASSLDRIGVNTEAFF.

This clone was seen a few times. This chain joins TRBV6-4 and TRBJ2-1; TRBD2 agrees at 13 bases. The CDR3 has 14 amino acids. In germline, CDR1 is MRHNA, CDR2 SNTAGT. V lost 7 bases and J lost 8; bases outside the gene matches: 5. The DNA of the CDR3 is TGTGCCAGCAAAAGACTAGCGGGAGGCCATGAGCAGTTCTTC. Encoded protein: CASKRLAGGHEQFF.

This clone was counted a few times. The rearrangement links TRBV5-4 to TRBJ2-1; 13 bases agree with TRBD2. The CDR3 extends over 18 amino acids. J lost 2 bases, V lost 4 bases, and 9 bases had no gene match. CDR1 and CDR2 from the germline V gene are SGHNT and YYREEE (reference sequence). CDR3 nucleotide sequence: TGTGCCAGCAGCCCTGGGACTAGCGGGATCTACACCTACAATGAGCAGTTCTTC. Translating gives CASSPGTSGIYTYNEQFF.

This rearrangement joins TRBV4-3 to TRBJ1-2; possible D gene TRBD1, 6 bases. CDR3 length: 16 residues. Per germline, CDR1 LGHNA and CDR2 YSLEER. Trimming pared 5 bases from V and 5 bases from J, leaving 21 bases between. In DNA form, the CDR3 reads TGCGCCAGCAGCTTCTCACCCAGGGACACGAGTTATGGCTACACCTTC. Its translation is CASSFSPRDTSYGYTF.

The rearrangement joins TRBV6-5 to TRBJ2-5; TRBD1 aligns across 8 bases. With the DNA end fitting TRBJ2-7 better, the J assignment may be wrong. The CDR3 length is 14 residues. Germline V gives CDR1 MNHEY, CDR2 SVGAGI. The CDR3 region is CASSRDRINDEQYF. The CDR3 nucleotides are TGTGCCAGCAGTCGGGACAGGATCAACGACGAGCAGTACTTC.

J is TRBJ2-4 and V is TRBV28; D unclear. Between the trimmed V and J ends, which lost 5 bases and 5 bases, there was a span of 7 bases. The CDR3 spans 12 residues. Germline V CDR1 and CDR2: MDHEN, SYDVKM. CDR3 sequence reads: CASSPSENIQYF. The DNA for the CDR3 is TGTGCCAGCAGTCCATCGGAAAACATTCAGTACTTC.

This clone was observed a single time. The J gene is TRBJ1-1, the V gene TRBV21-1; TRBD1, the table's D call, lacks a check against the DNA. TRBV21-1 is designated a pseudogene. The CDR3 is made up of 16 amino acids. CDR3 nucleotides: TGTGCCAGCAGCAAAAGGGGGGGGACAGGGAACACTGAAGCTTTCTTT. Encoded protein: CASSKRGGTGNTEAFF.

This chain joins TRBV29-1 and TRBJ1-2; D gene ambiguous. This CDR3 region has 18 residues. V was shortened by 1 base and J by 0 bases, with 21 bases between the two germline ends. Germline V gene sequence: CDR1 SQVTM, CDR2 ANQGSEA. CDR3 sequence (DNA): TGCAGCGTTGAAGGTCAGCTAGCGGGAACGGAGTCTAACTATGGCTACACCTTC. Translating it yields CSVEGQLAGTESNYGYTF.

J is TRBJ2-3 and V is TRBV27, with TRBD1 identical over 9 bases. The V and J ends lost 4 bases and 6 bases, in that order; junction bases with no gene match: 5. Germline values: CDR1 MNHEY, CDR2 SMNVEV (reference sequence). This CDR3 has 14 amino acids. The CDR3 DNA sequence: TGTGCCAGCAGTTACAGGGGGCAGGGCGATACGCAGTATTTT. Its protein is CASSYRGQGDTQYF.

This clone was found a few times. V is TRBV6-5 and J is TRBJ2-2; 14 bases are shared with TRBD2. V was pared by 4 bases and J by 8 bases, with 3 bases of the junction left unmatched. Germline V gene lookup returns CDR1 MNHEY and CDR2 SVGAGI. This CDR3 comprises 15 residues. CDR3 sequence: CASSSGTSGSGELFF. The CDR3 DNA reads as TGTGCCAGCAGTTCCGGGACTAGCGGGAGTGGGGAGCTGTTTTTT.